These 16 T cell receptor beta chains were all obtained from the same sample, sequenced in a study of CD8+CD57+ T cells in acquired aplastic anemia. For sequencing, patients were chosen who had shown expansion of CD8+CD57+ cells by flow cytometry. TCR beta VDJ combinations and CDR3 sequences were profiled from genomic DNA. TCRdb recomputed calls from the reads with MiXCR, one row per CDR3 protein. The data contain under 500,000 distinct CDR3 sequences, over 25% of them singletons. Sample: sorted CD4+, CD8+, or CD8+CD57+ T cells (not recorded which) from PBMCs. The source of these receptors is a human donor with aplastic anemia.

The chain has TRBV12-3 or TRBV12-4 and TRBJ1-1; 10 positions agree with TRBD1. This CDR3 contains 18 residues. V was pared by 6 bases and J by 1 base, with 14 bases of the junction left unmatched. CDR3 loop: CASSTGRTGGLRNTEAFF. In DNA, the CDR3 is TGTGCCAGCAGCACGGGGCGGACAGGGGGTTTGCGGAACACTGAAGCTTTCTTT.

This clonotype appeared a few times. J is TRBJ2-6 and V is TRBV29-1; D is unresolved. Germline CDR1 is SQVTM and CDR2 is ANQGSEA. Trimming removed 5 bases from V and 1 base from J, with 15 bases in between. The CDR3 length is 16 residues. The CDR3 nucleotides are TGCAGCGTTCGAAGCGAGAAAAATTCTGGGGCCAACGTCCTGACTTTC. Translating it yields CSVRSEKNSGANVLTF.

The chain combines TRBV2 with TRBJ2-1, with 7 bases that match TRBD2. CDR3 length: 15 amino acids. Germline V gives CDR1 SNHLY, CDR2 FYNNEI. V was clipped by 4 bases and J by 1 base; unmatched bases: 4. CDR3 DNA: TGTGCCAGCAGTGTCGGGAGGATATCCTACAATGAGCAGTTCTTC. It translates to CASSVGRISYNEQFF.

This clonotype was counted at least ten times. The chain carries TRBV29-1 and TRBJ1-1; D gene uncertain. The germline gives CDR1 SQVTM, CDR2 ANQGSEA. The CDR3 is 11 residues long. Trimming removed 8 bases at V and 7 bases at J, with 14 bases between. DNA of the CDR3: TGCAGCACCTGGGCGTTAAGTGAAGCTTTCTTT. This encodes CSTWALSEAFF.

The CDR3 loop reads CASRWGDTQYF. The CDR3 DNA follows: TGTGCCAGCAGGTGGGGGGATACGCAGTATTTT. This chain links TRBV7-7 with TRBJ2-3; D tentatively fits TRBD1 or TRBD2 (5 bases each). Trimming removed 6 bases at V and 6 bases at J, with 7 bases between. Germline values: CDR1 SSHAT, CDR2 FNYEAQ (reference sequence). This CDR3 has 11 residues.

The chain combines TRBV6-5 with TRBJ2-7; D may be TRBD2 (5 bases). This CDR3 comprises 13 residues. The V gene lost 0 bases and the J gene lost 4 bases, with 7 bases spanning the gap. Per germline, CDR1 MNHEY and CDR2 SVGAGI. Written as DNA, the CDR3 is TGTGCCAGCAGTTACTCCCGGGGATACGAGCAGTACTTC. As protein: CASSYSRGYEQYF.

This clonotype showed up many times. The V and J genes are TRBV10-1 and TRBJ2-7, with D possibly TRBD1 on 5 matching bases. Trimming cost V 0 bases and J 1 base, with 10 bases left between them. The CDR3 length is 15 residues. In germline, CDR1 is WNHNN, CDR2 SYGVQD (reference sequence). CDR3 sequence reads: CASSESSRDSYEQYF. As DNA, the CDR3 is TGCGCCAGCAGTGAGTCAAGCAGGGATTCCTACGAGCAGTACTTC.

The chain uses TRBV12-3 or TRBV12-4 and TRBJ2-2, with D maybe TRBD1 (5 bases). The ends were cut back, 3 bases at V and 2 bases at J, with 7 bases in the middle. The CDR3 loop spans 14 amino acids. The CDR3 sequence: CASSFRANTGELFF. The CDR3 DNA reads as TGTGCCAGCAGTTTCAGGGCTAACACCGGGGAGCTGTTTTTT.

This clonotype has only a few counts. The chain uses TRBV12-3 or TRBV12-4 and TRBJ1-1; D is unresolved. The CDR3 consists of 14 residues. Trimming cost V 6 bases and J 0 bases, with 11 bases left between them. The CDR3 sequence is CASSSSRLNTEAFF. CDR3 sequence (DNA): TGTGCCAGCAGCTCGAGCAGACTGAACACTGAAGCTTTCTTT.

This clonotype was observed once. The chain links TRBV20-1 to TRBJ2-1; D gene uncertain. The CDR3 has 13 amino acids. CDR1 is DFQATT, CDR2 SNEGSKA, per germline (reference sequence). V shed 3 bases and J shed 2 bases, with 8 bases lying between them. The CDR3 nucleotides read TGCAGTGCTAGCCGAGGACCCTACAATGAGCAGTTCTTC. It translates to CSASRGPYNEQFF.

This clonotype was seen many times. CDR3 in DNA: TGCAGTGCTAGGCCCCAAGACAGTGACCTCTATGGCTACACCTTC. Translation gives CSARPQDSDLYGYTF. J is TRBJ1-2 and V is TRBV20-1; tentative D call: TRBD1 (5 bases). Germline CDR1 reads DFQATT; CDR2 reads SNEGSKA (reference sequence). The V end lost 3 bases, the J end lost 4 bases, and 18 bases lay between the germline ends. The CDR3 consists of 15 residues.

This chain joins TRBV7-9 and TRBJ2-3; D call uncertain. The V end was cut by 1 base, the J end by 8 bases, with 1 base between. Per germline, CDR1 SEHNR and CDR2 FQNEAQ (reference sequence). The CDR3 spans 10 residues. The CDR3: CASSLVTQYF. The CDR3, as DNA: TGTGCCAGCAGCTTAGTTACGCAGTATTTT.

The chain couples TRBV18 to TRBJ1-1; 9 bases are a match to TRBD1. Germline CDR1 KGHSH, CDR2 LQKENI. The CDR3 loop spans 14 amino acids. V trimming: 5 bases; J trimming: 5 bases; junction bases outside the gene matches: 6. CDR3 sequence (DNA): TGTGCCAGCTCATCTACAGGGGGCCGAACTGAAGCTTTCTTT. This translates into CASSSTGGRTEAFF.

This clonotype was picked up many times. The V call is TRBV19, the J call TRBJ1-5; D is ambiguous. V dropped 3 bases and J dropped 0 bases, with 6 bases sitting between them. Looked up from germline, CDR1 is LNHDA and CDR2 is SQIVND (reference sequence). The CDR3 is made up of 14 amino acids. CDR3 nucleotides: TGTGCCAGTAGTATTGAGTATAGCAATCAGCCCCAGCATTTT. Encoded protein: CASSIEYSNQPQHF.

The chain combines TRBV2 with TRBJ1-2; 9 bases are a match to TRBD1. The V gene's germline CDR1 is SNHLY and CDR2 FYNNEI. Trimming at V came to 4 bases and at J to 6 bases, leaving 6 bases not matched to a gene. The CDR3 is 14 amino acids. The DNA for the CDR3 is TGTGCCAGCAGTGGAACCGGGACAGGGAATGGCTACACCTTC. This translates into CASSGTGTGNGYTF. The full variable domain, with the rest looked up from reference TRBV2 and TRBJ1-2, is EPEVTQTPSHQVTQMGQEVILRCVPISNHLYFYWYRQILGQKVEFLVSFYNNEISEKSEIFDDQFSVERPDGSNFTLKIRSTKLEDSAMYFCASSGTGTGNGYTFGSGTRLTVV.

This clonotype was seen only a few times. This chain connects TRBV11-1 to TRBJ2-3; perhaps TRBD2 as D (7 bases). V shed 5 bases and J shed 2 bases, with 17 bases lying between them. The CDR3 is 16 residues long. CDR1 SGHAT and CDR2 FQDESV come from the germline V gene (reference sequence). In DNA, the CDR3 is TGTGCCAGCAGCCCCCTCGACCGGGGGGCCACAGATACGCAGTATTTT. This codes for CASSPLDRGATDTQYF.